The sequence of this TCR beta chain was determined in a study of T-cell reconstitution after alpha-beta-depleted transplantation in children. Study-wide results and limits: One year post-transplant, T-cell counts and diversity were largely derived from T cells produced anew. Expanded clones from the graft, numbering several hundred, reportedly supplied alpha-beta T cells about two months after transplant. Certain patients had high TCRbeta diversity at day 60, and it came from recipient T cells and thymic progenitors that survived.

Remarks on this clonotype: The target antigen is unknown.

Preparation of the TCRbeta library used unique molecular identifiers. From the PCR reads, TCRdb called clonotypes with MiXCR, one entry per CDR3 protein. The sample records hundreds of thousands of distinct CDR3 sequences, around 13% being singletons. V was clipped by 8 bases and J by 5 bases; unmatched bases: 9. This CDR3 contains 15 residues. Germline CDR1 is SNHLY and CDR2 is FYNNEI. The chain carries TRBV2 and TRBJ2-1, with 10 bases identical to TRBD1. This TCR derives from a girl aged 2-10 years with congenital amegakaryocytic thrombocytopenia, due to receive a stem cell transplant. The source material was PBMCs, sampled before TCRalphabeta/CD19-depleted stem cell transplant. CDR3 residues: CASRPTGTGDNEQFF. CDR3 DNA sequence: TGTGCCAGCCGTCCCACCGGGACAGGGGACAATGAGCAGTTCTTC.